The 21 T cell receptor beta chains in this list originate from one sample, sequenced in a study of cytomegalovirus exposure and HLA in healthy donors. This PCR relied on a set of 60 Vbeta primers and 13 Jbeta primers. Generated by immunoSEQ multiplex PCR, the TCRdb table keeps only in-frame clones and is missing some. The sample lists about 190,000 clones, more than 70% seen once, with approximately 5% in the top ten. Material for sequencing was PBMCs. These receptors were taken from a man in his thirties or forties in good health and CMV-seropositive.

The rearrangement joins TRBV5-4 to TRBJ2-1; tentative D call: TRBD2 (6 bases). Germline V lookup: CDR1 SGHNT, CDR2 YYREEE (reference sequence). V was pared by 4 bases and J by 6 bases, with 11 bases between. CDR3 length: 13 amino acids. The CDR3 region is CASSGGTSNEQFF. DNA of the CDR3: TGTGCCAGCAGCGGAGGGACCAGCAATGAGCAGTTCTTC.

This clone was seen more than once but under ten times. The chain links TRBV5-1 to TRBJ2-2; 7 bases map to TRBD2. Germline CDR1 is SGHRS and CDR2 is YFSETQ. The trim removed 3 bases at V and 2 bases at J, leaving 1 base unmatched. The CDR3 is made up of 14 amino acids. In DNA form, the CDR3 reads TGCGCCAGCAGCTGGGGGGGTAACACCGGGGAGCTGTTTTTT. Translating gives CASSWGGNTGELFF.

Only a few counts were recorded for this clone. CDR3 protein: CATGDDTEAFF. The DNA of the CDR3 is TGTGCCACCGGTGATGATACTGAAGCTTTCTTT. The chain links TRBV6-6 to TRBJ1-1; D is uncertain. The CDR3 loop spans 11 amino acids. V was clipped by 10 bases and J by 5 bases, with 11 bases between them. Germline V gives CDR1 MNHNY, CDR2 SVGAGI (reference sequence).

In this sample, this clone turned up a few times. The rearrangement links TRBV7-2 to TRBJ1-4; D gene uncertain. CDR3 length equals 14 residues. Deletions cut 6 bases from V and 0 bases from J, with 8 bases between. Germline CDR1 reads SGHTA; CDR2 reads FQGNSA. This CDR3 reads CASRRGATNEKLFF. Here the CDR3 DNA reads TGTGCCAGCAGACGCGGGGCAACTAATGAAAAACTGTTTTTT. Full variable domain (rest looked up from reference TRBV7-2 and TRBJ1-4): GAGVSQSPSNKVTEKGKDVELRCDPISGHTALYWYRQSLGQGLEFLIYFQGNSAPDKSGLPSDRFSAERTGGSVSTLTIQRTQQEDSAVYLCASRRGATNEKLFFGSGTQLSVL.

This chain connects TRBV5-6 to TRBJ1-4; D not certain. There are 14 residues in the CDR3. V dropped 0 bases and J dropped 8 bases, with 11 bases sitting between them. Germline V gene data show CDR1 as SGHDT and CDR2 as YYEEEE. DNA for the CDR3: TGTGCCAGCAGCTTGGTAGGGAGAGGGGAAAAACTGTTTTTT. This sequence encodes CASSLVGRGEKLFF. The full variable domain, its missing parts supplied by reference TRBV5-6 and TRBJ1-4, is DAGVTQSPTHLIKTRGQQVTLRCSPKSGHDTVSWYQQALGQGPQFIFQYYEEEERQRGNFPDRFSGHQFPNYSSELNVNALLLGDSALYLCASSLVGRGEKLFFGSGTQLSVL.

This chain joins TRBV19 and TRBJ1-5, with D maybe TRBD1 (5 bases). Germline-derived CDR1 and CDR2 are LNHDA and SQIVND (reference sequence). V lost 1 base and J 5 bases, leaving 12 bases between the germline ends. This CDR3 has 15 amino acids. The CDR3 spells CASSIGQGLHQPQHF. The CDR3 region has the DNA TGTGCCAGTAGTATAGGCCAGGGCCTGCATCAGCCCCAGCATTTT. The full variable domain, in which reference TRBV19 and TRBJ1-5 provide the parts outside the CDR3, is DGGITQSPKYLFRKEGQNVTLSCEQNLNHDAMYWYRQDPGQGLRLIYYSQIVNDFQKGDIAEGYSVSREKKESFPLTVTSAQKNPTAFYLCASSIGQGLHQPQHFGDGTRLSIL.

This chain links TRBV6-5 with TRBJ1-1, with 7 bases identical to TRBD1. Germline-derived CDR1 and CDR2 are MNHEY and SVGAGI. The CDR3 runs to 14 residues. Trimming removed 2 bases from V and 6 bases from J; junction bases left unmatched: 6. CDR3 coding DNA: TGTGCCAGCAGTTACCAGGGGGAATCGGCTGAAGCTTTCTTT. Its protein product is CASSYQGESAEAFF.

This chain connects TRBV10-3 to TRBJ2-1; 8 bases are a match to TRBD2. Germline V CDR1 and CDR2: ENHRY, SYGVKD. Trimming removed 8 bases from V and 6 bases from J; junction bases left unmatched: 12. This CDR3 region has 15 residues. As DNA, the CDR3 is TGTGCCATCGACGTGTCGGGAGGGCCGGTCAATGAGCAGTTCTTC. Its translation is CAIDVSGGPVNEQFF.

This sequence joins TRBV7-2 and TRBJ2-7; possibly TRBD1 for D (6 bases). The V gene's germline CDR1 is SGHTA and CDR2 FQGNSA. The CDR3 consists of 14 residues. Trimming left V 5 bases short and J 4 bases short, with 15 bases between. The CDR3 region is CASSGVGGEYEQYF. DNA for the CDR3: TGTGCCAGCAGCGGAGTTGGGGGCGAGTACGAGCAGTACTTC.

This clone was seen a handful of times. V and J are TRBV6-1 and TRBJ1-3; TRBD1 might be the D (5 bases). V was clipped by 7 bases and J by 4 bases, with 8 bases between them. Germline assignment: CDR1 MNHNS and CDR2 SASEGT. CDR3 size: 12 residues. Here the CDR3 reads CASTGSGNTIYF. The CDR3 DNA reads TGTGCCAGCACAGGGTCCGGAAACACCATATATTTT.

This clone was seen once. The chain carries TRBV9 and TRBJ2-1; the match to TRBD2 covers 10 bases. Trimming took 2 bases from V and 7 from J; bases not matched to a gene: 9. This CDR3 is built from 16 residues. CDR1 is SGDLS, CDR2 YYNGEE, per germline. CDR3 in amino acids: CASSVGALAGVNEQFF. For the CDR3, the DNA is TGTGCCAGCAGCGTCGGGGCTCTAGCGGGGGTTAATGAGCAGTTCTTC.

The V gene is TRBV11-2, the J gene TRBJ2-7; tentative D call: TRBD1 (5 bases). This CDR3 has 14 amino acids. Germline V gene lookup returns CDR1 SGHAT and CDR2 FQNNGV. Trimming stripped 1 base from V and 1 base from J, with 8 bases between. CDR3 loop: CASSLVRGSYEQYF. As DNA, the CDR3 is TGTGCCAGCAGCTTAGTAAGGGGATCCTACGAGCAGTACTTC.

V usage is TRBV19 and J usage is TRBJ2-2; TRBD2 matches 15 bases. This CDR3 region has 19 residues. V lost 5 bases and J lost 2; bases outside the gene matches: 9. Germline V lookup: CDR1 LNHDA, CDR2 SQIVND (reference sequence). CDR3 in DNA: TGTGCCAGTAGTGTGGGACTAGCGGGAGGTGGGATTAACACCGGGGAGCTGTTTTTT. Protein: CASSVGLAGGGINTGELFF.

V usage is TRBV4-3 and J usage is TRBJ2-1, with TRBD1 as a possible D gene (5 bases). Germline V gene lookup returns CDR1 LGHNA and CDR2 YSLEER. V shed 0 bases and J shed 8 bases, with 11 bases lying between them. The CDR3 runs 14 residues. CDR3 in DNA: TGCGCCAGCAGCCAAGATCCCAGGGATTATGAGCAGTTCTTC. Residues: CASSQDPRDYEQFF.

The chain uses TRBV23-1 and TRBJ1-4; the D is unclear. TRBV23-1 is noted as an ORF with a role that remains uncertain. This CDR3 region has 14 residues. The germline V and J ends were trimmed by 7 bases and 7 bases, with 16 bases remaining between them. CDR3 residues: CASILKEFGEKLFF. The DNA of the CDR3 is TGCGCCAGCATCCTCAAAGAGTTTGGTGAAAAACTGTTTTTT.

This chain uses TRBV6-5 with TRBJ1-3; D possibly corresponds to TRBD1 (5 bases). CDR3 length: 15 amino acids. The germline V gene has CDR1 MNHEY and CDR2 SVGAGI. V was shortened by 2 bases and J by 4 bases, with 12 bases between the two germline ends. CDR3: CASSYRPGGGNTIYF. For the CDR3, the DNA is TGTGCCAGCAGTTACAGGCCCGGGGGAGGAAACACCATATATTTT.

V is TRBV28 and J is TRBJ2-7, with D possibly TRBD1 on 6 matching bases. V lost 5 bases and J lost 4, with 12 bases in between. Germline V lookup: CDR1 MDHEN, CDR2 SYDVKM. This CDR3 has 13 residues. DNA for the CDR3: TGTGCCAGCAGTCCTACTAGGGGGTACGAGCAGTACTTC. Translation: CASSPTRGYEQYF.

The J gene is TRBJ2-1, the V gene TRBV15; 7 bases line up with TRBD2. J lost 2 bases, V lost 0 bases, and 10 bases had no gene match. Germline loops: CDR1 LNHNV, CDR2 YYDKDF (reference sequence). CDR3 size: 18 residues. CDR3 amino acids: CATSRDRAASGPYNEQFF. CDR3 nucleotides: TGTGCCACCAGCAGAGATCGGGCGGCTAGCGGACCCTACAATGAGCAGTTCTTC.

The J gene is TRBJ2-7, the V gene TRBV7-2; 11 bases line up with TRBD2. The CDR3 loop spans 14 amino acids. Unmatched junction bases numbered 6, after V lost 5 bases and J lost 6 bases. Per germline, CDR1 SGHTA and CDR2 FQGNSA. The CDR3 DNA reads as TGTGCCAGCAGCCGTAGCGGGAGGGGACTCGAGCAGTACTTC. Its protein is CASSRSGRGLEQYF.

The chain joins TRBV10-3 to TRBJ1-1; D may be TRBD1 (5 bases). V lost 4 bases to trimming and J lost 4 bases, with 10 bases between them. The CDR3 covers 13 residues. The germline CDR1 and CDR2 sequences are ENHRY and SYGVKD. The CDR3 is CAISVDSGTEAFF. Here the CDR3 DNA reads TGTGCCATCAGTGTTGACAGTGGCACTGAAGCTTTCTTT.

V is TRBV7-9 and J is TRBJ2-1; weak D call: TRBD2 (7 bases). Germline V lookup: CDR1 SEHNR, CDR2 FQNEAQ (reference sequence). The CDR3 loop spans 18 amino acids. The V and J ends lost 1 base and 8 bases respectively, with 24 bases between them. The CDR3 protein is CASSLGDGGGSFTDEQFF. DNA of the CDR3: TGTGCCAGCAGCTTAGGGGATGGGGGCGGGAGTTTTACCGATGAGCAGTTCTTC.